This section outlines one T cell receptor (beta chain) sequence together with its context. The data were obtained in a study of T cell changes during pregnancy in multiple sclerosis. Clones were read by immunoSEQ multiplex PCR, and TCRdb kept only the in-frame ones, dropping some. The data contain over 55,000 clones, around 94% of them singletons. This CDR3 region has 18 residues. Trimming took 2 bases from V and 0 from J; bases not matched to a gene: 9. Looked up from germline, CDR1 is SEHNR and CDR2 is FQNEAQ (reference sequence). This clonotype originated in a female donor with multiple sclerosis, enrolled in a pregnancy study. The chain links TRBV7-9 to TRBJ2-1; 8 bases match TRBD1. Specimen: CD8+ T cells from peripheral blood mononuclear cells, collected in the third trimester of pregnancy. In DNA form, the CDR3 reads TGTGCCAGCAGCTTATTATCGACAGGGGAAATCTCCTACAATGAGCAGTTCTTC. Residues: CASSLLSTGEISYNEQFF.